These T cell receptor beta chains were read from a single sample in a study of CD8 T cells in Susac syndrome. TCRdb re-analysed the immunoSEQ multiplex PCR reads in MiXCR, keeping a single row per CDR3 protein. The table records 110,000 to 150,000 distinct CDR3 sequences, approximately 94% of them present only once. The sequencing sample was made of CD4+ T cells from PBMCs. These receptor sequences come from a human donor with Susac syndrome. The CDR3 runs from the conserved cysteine through the conserved F or W. Fields, in order: clone size, J gene, V gene, D gene, CDR3 DNA, CDR3 protein. The D gene is left open where the match is weak. The size entry is marked missing in some rows and otherwise reads once, few, many or a size class.

size: .; J: TRBJ2-1; V: TRBV12-3/TRBV12-4; D: TRBD1; DNA: TGTGCCAGCAGGACCGGGACAGGGAAGAATGAGCAGTTCTTC; CDR3: CASRTGTGKNEQFF
size: .; J: TRBJ2-3; V: TRBV6-5; D: .; DNA: TGTGCCAGCAGTTCAGACGATACGCAGTATTTT; CDR3: CASSSDDTQYF
size: .; J: TRBJ2-7; V: TRBV27; D: TRBD1; DNA: TGTGCCAGCAGTCCTTTACGGACAGGGTCCTACGAGCAGTACTTC; CDR3: CASSPLRTGSYEQYF
size: .; J: TRBJ2-5; V: TRBV4-1; D: .; DNA: TGCGCCAGCAGGGGGCCATCCCAAGAGACCCAGTACTTC; CDR3: CASRGPSQETQYF
size: .; J: TRBJ2-5; V: TRBV20-1; D: .; DNA: TGCAGTGCTGGGGAAGAGACCCAGTACTTC; CDR3: CSAGEETQYF
size: .; J: TRBJ2-5; V: TRBV7-8; D: .; DNA: TGTGCCAGCAGCCCTACAGGGGGGGGGCCCGAGACCCAGTACTTC; CDR3: CASSPTGGGPETQYF
size: .; J: TRBJ2-5; V: TRBV15; D: TRBD1; DNA: TGTGCCACCAGCAGTGGACAGGGGGTAATGGAGACCCAGTACTTC; CDR3: CATSSGQGVMETQYF
size: .; J: TRBJ2-2; V: TRBV6-5; D: TRBD2; DNA: TGTGCCAGCAGTTTCAAGGGACTAGCGGGGGCCCAAACCGCGAACACCGGGGAGCTGTTTTTT; CDR3: CASSFKGLAGAQTANTGELFF
size: .; J: TRBJ2-7; V: TRBV20-1; D: .; DNA: TGCAGTTCAGGACTCGCGGGCCTTGGGGAGCAGTACTTC; CDR3: CSSGLAGLGEQYF
size: .; J: TRBJ2-5; V: TRBV6-2/TRBV6-3; D: TRBD1; DNA: TGTGCCACCCTGGACAGGGGGCGGCAAGAGACCCAGTACTTC; CDR3: CATLDRGRQETQYF
size: .; J: TRBJ2-4; V: TRBV28; D: TRBD2; DNA: TGTGCCAGCAGTGATAGCGGGAGTGGGACCAAAAACATTCAGTACTTC; CDR3: CASSDSGSGTKNIQYF
size: .; J: TRBJ2-7; V: TRBV29-1; D: TRBD1; DNA: TGCAGCGTTGGGCGGGACAGGGGTTACGAGCAGTACTTC; CDR3: CSVGRDRGYEQYF
size: .; J: TRBJ1-2; V: TRBV20-1; D: .; DNA: TGCAGTGCTCCGGGCTACACCTTC; CDR3: CSAPGYTF
size: .; J: TRBJ1-5; V: TRBV6-6; D: .; DNA: TGTGCCAGCACCGATGGGGGCCTGAGCCATCAGCCCCAGCATTTT; CDR3: CASTDGGLSHQPQHF
size: .; J: TRBJ2-2; V: TRBV2; D: .; DNA: TGTGCCAGCAAGGGCAACCCTACCGGGGAGCTGTTTTTT; CDR3: CASKGNPTGELFF
size: .; J: TRBJ2-7; V: TRBV20-1; D: .; DNA: TGCAGTGCTCGACCCGGGCAGACCTACGAGCAGTACTTC; CDR3: CSARPGQTYEQYF
size: .; J: TRBJ1-2; V: TRBV7-3; D: TRBD1; DNA: TGTGCCAGCAGCTCGGACAGGGGGATCTATGGCTACACCTTC; CDR3: CASSSDRGIYGYTF
size: .; J: TRBJ2-1; V: TRBV9; D: .; DNA: TGTGCCAGCAGTCTTACCCAGTGGGGGGCCTACAATGAGCAGTTCTTC; CDR3: CASSLTQWGAYNEQFF
size: .; J: TRBJ2-7; V: TRBV7-2; D: .; DNA: TGTGCCAGCAGCCGGATGGGGGGAACCTACGAGCAGTACTTC; CDR3: CASSRMGGTYEQYF
size: .; J: TRBJ2-4; V: TRBV9; D: TRBD2; DNA: TGTGCCAGCAGCGGCGGGGGTCGGCACATTCAGTACTTC; CDR3: CASSGGGRHIQYF
size: .; J: TRBJ2-1; V: TRBV7-9; D: .; DNA: TGTGCCAGCAGCTTGCCCCGGGGTGTAGTAGCCGACAATGAGCAGTTCTTC; CDR3: CASSLPRGVVADNEQFF
size: .; J: TRBJ1-1; V: TRBV20-1; D: TRBD1; DNA: TGCAGTGCCCCGGGACAGGGGAGAACTGAAGCTTTCTTT; CDR3: CSAPGQGRTEAFF
size: .; J: TRBJ1-2; V: TRBV4-2; D: .; DNA: TGTGCCAGCAGCCCCACCGGCCCCTATGGCTACACCTTC; CDR3: CASSPTGPYGYTF
size: .; J: TRBJ1-1; V: TRBV2; D: .; DNA: TGTGCCATACAGCAGAACACTGAAGCTTTCTTT; CDR3: CAIQQNTEAFF
size: .; J: TRBJ2-2; V: TRBV7-9; D: .; DNA: TGTGCCAGCAGCTTGATTTCAGGGGACACCGGGGAGCTGTTTTTT; CDR3: CASSLISGDTGELFF
size: .; J: TRBJ2-4; V: TRBV24-1; D: .; DNA: TGTGCCACCAGTGATTCAAGGATAGCCAAAAACATTCAGTACTTC; CDR3: CATSDSRIAKNIQYF
size: once; J: TRBJ2-7; V: TRBV4-1; D: .; DNA: TGCGCCAGCAGCCAAGCGGTCGGGGAGGAGCAGTACTTC; CDR3: CASSQAVGEEQYF
size: .; J: TRBJ2-3; V: TRBV5-6; D: .; DNA: TGTGCCAGCAGCTTGGCCCGACAGGAAGATACGCAGTATTTT; CDR3: CASSLARQEDTQYF
size: .; J: TRBJ2-7; V: TRBV11-2; D: .; DNA: TGTGCCAGCACCCCGAGGGGCTTCGAGAGCTCCTACGAGCAGTACTTC; CDR3: CASTPRGFESSYEQYF
size: .; J: TRBJ2-3; V: TRBV20-1; D: .; DNA: TGCAGTGCTAGAGATGGCGCTAGCCGCACAGATACGCAGTATTTT; CDR3: CSARDGASRTDTQYF
size: .; J: TRBJ2-7; V: TRBV12-3/TRBV12-4; D: .; DNA: TGTGCCAGCAGTTTACAGGGGCGGTCCTACGAGCAGTACTTC; CDR3: CASSLQGRSYEQYF
size: .; J: TRBJ2-5; V: TRBV4-1; D: TRBD2; DNA: TGCGCCAGCAGCCACTTTACGGCGGGAGGTGGAGAGACCCAGTACTTC; CDR3: CASSHFTAGGGETQYF